This TCR beta chain stems from a study of PD-L1 blockade in urothelial cancer. Study details: At 3 weeks (second dose) and 6 weeks after starting treatment, blood was analyzed. Notes on the study in general: Stronger expansion of tumor-associated clones in blood at 3 weeks distinguished durable-benefit patients.

Produced via immunoSEQ multiplex PCR; TCRdb's table is partial and in-frame only. The table shows about 50,000 clones, with roughly 84% occurring only once. As for this clone: What it binds is not known.

Time point described: pretreatment peripheral blood. V was pared by 2 bases and J by 4 bases, with 5 bases of the junction left unmatched. The CDR3 is 14 amino acids. The germline V gene encodes CDR1 SGHAT and CDR2 FQNNGV. This receptor was identified in a man aged 55 to 70 with urothelial cancer. The sequencing here drew on PBMCs, taken around atezolizumab (anti-PD-L1) treatment. This chain connects TRBV11-2 to TRBJ2-7; 7 bases are a match to TRBD2. The CDR3 bases are TGTGCCAGCAGCTTAAGCCTAGCGGTTTACGAGCAGTACTTC. This gives the protein CASSLSLAVYEQYF.